The present T cell receptor (beta chain) was sequenced within a study of cytomegalovirus exposure and HLA in healthy donors. Study-wide findings and caveats: A later analysis showed TCR association rates differing by HLA locus, peaking at DRB1 and lowest at HLA-C. Overall, approximately 150 TCR beta chains were annotated as cytomegalovirus-associated.

A word on this clone: Antigen specificity is unknown.

The PCR employed 60 Vbeta primers together with 13 Jbeta primers. TCRdb's table, derived via immunoSEQ multiplex PCR, lists solely in-frame clones and lacks some. This table holds fewer than 150,000 clones, around 78% found once. The length of the CDR3 is 18 residues. Germline V lookup: CDR1 KGHSH, CDR2 LQKENI. Trimming at V came to 3 bases and at J to 0 bases, leaving 11 bases not matched to a gene. J is TRBJ1-1 and V is TRBV18; 9 positions agree with TRBD1. Sequencing was performed on PBMCs. This TCR derives from a male donor in good health and CMV-seronegative. In DNA, the CDR3 is TGTGCCAGCTCACCCCTGGACAGGGGAACTACAATGAACACTGAAGCTTTCTTT. It encodes CASSPLDRGTTMNTEAFF.